This T cell receptor (beta chain) was documented in a study of shared clonotypes between healthy human individuals. Profiling relied on immunoSEQ multiplex PCR, and the TCRdb table lists in-frame clones only, not all of them. In the table there are about 2.2 million clones, 93% of which are singletons. The junction had 7 bases not matched to a gene; V was cut back by 3 bases and J by 2 bases. CDR3 length: 15 residues. Germline V gene data show CDR1 as SGDLS and CDR2 as YYNGEE. The naive CD8 population came from CD45RO-negative cells selected for CCR7, without terminally differentiated effector memory CD45RA+ cells.

The chain employs TRBV9 and TRBJ2-7, with 8 bases lining up with TRBD2. The receptor was derived from a man aged 18 to 35 in good health. Some clones in this sample may be carry-over from other donors' samples. Sequencing used naive CD8+ T cells from PBMCs. This chain's CDR3 is CASSATSARTYEQYF. The DNA for the CDR3 is TGTGCCAGCAGCGCGACTAGCGCTAGGACCTACGAGCAGTACTTC.